These 2 T cell receptor beta chains were sequenced from one sample in a study of blood T cells in healthy people across ages. Then a second PCR, running roughly 7 to 11 cycles, was carried out with a sample-barcoded 5' primer and a J-beta primer mix. A single record per CDR3 protein comes from TCRdb applying MiXCR to the 5' RACE reads. The sample includes about 830,000 distinct CDR3 sequences, roughly 64% of them seen just once. The sequencing sample was made of blood. The receptors originated from a man under 40 in good health.

J is TRBJ2-5 and V is TRBV14; D not resolved. Germline CDR1 SGHDN, CDR2 FVKESK. CDR3 length: 14 amino acids. Trimming pared 0 bases from V and 2 bases from J, leaving 7 bases between. DNA for the CDR3: TGTGCCAGCAGCCAAGATCTGATACAAGAGACCCAGTACTTC. This encodes CASSQDLIQETQYF.

V and J are TRBV7-2 and TRBJ2-2, with a possible D match to TRBD1 (7 bases). CDR1 and CDR2 (germline): SGHTA, FQGNSA. The CDR3 is 15 residues long. Trimming cost V 6 bases and J 2 bases, with 13 bases left between them. The CDR3 loop reads CASRGGTANTGELFF. CDR3 in DNA: TGTGCCAGCAGAGGGGGGACAGCCAACACCGGGGAGCTGTTTTTT.